This entry features one TCR beta chain sequence. As yet, its antigen is unknown. Germline and junction disagree at one end, which may indicate a read error. CDR1 SQVTM and CDR2 ANQGSEA come from the germline V gene. The CDR3 contains 14 residues. The record originates from a study of post-analysis software for immune sequencing data. Whole-study context: The patients showed relapsing-remitting, secondary progressive and progressive-relapsing multiple sclerosis courses.

Study-wide results and caveats: Controls had lower frequencies than patients of about five TRBV segments, which included TRBV5-6, TRBV5-1 and TRBV20-1.

Unique-molecular-identifier-tagged TCR beta cDNA libraries were used. With 1 to 10 million T cells as the source, roughly 0.5 million cDNA molecules resulted. One entry per CDR3 protein, called by TCRdb with MiXCR from the PCR reads. There are 820,000 or so distinct CDR3 sequences in the sample; under 70% occur only once, and under 6% lies in the top ten. Source material: blood. This rearrangement joins TRBV29-1 to TRBJ2-3; the D gene is possibly TRBD1 (5 bases). The clonotype was recovered from a girl aged 5-17 years with multiple sclerosis. The CDR3 loop is CSVVAIQSTGTQYF. CDR3 coding DNA: TGCAGCGTTGTGGCGATACAAAGCACAGGTACGCAGTATTTT.